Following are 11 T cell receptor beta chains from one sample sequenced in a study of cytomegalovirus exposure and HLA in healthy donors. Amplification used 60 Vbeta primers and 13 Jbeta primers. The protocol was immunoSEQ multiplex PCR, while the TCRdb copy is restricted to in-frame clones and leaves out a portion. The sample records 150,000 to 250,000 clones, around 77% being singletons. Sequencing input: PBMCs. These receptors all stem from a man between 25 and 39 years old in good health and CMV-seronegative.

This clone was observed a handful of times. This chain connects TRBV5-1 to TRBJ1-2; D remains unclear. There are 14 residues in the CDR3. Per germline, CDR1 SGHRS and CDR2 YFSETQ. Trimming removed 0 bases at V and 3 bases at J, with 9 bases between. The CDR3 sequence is CASSLGSRHYGYTF. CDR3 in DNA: TGCGCCAGCAGCTTGGGCTCCAGGCACTATGGCTACACCTTC.

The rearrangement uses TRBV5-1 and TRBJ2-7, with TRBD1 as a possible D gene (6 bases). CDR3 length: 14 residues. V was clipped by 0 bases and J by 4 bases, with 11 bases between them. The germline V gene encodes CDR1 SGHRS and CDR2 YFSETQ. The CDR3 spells CASSLDTGRYEQYF. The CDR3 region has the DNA TGCGCCAGCAGCTTGGATACAGGGCGGTACGAGCAGTACTTC.

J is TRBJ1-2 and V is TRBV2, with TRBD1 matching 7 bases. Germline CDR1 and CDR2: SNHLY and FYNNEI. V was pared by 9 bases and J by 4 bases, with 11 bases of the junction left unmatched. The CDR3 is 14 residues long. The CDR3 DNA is TGTGCCAGAGAATCTCGACAGGGTGCCTATGGCTACACCTTC. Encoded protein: CARESRQGAYGYTF.

The CDR3 loop is CASIAGQLNTEAFF. The CDR3 coding sequence is TGTGCCAGCATAGCAGGGCAGCTGAACACTGAAGCTTTCTTT. The V call is TRBV11-2, the J call TRBJ1-1; D is perhaps TRBD1 (5 bases). V lost 7 bases and J 0 bases, leaving 12 bases between the germline ends. This CDR3 is built from 14 residues. Germline values: CDR1 SGHAT, CDR2 FQNNGV.

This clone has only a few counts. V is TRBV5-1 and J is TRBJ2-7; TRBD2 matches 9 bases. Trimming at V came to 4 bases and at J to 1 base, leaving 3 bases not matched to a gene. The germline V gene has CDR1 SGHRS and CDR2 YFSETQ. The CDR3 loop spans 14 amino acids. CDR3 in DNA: TGCGCCAGCAGCAATCTAGCGGGGTCCTACGAGCAGTACTTC. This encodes CASSNLAGSYEQYF. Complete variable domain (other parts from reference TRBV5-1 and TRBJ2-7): KAGVTQTPRYLIKTRGQQVTLSCSPISGHRSVSWYQQTPGQGLQFLFEYFSETQRNKGNFPGRFSGRQFSNSRSEMNVSTLELGDSALYLCASSNLAGSYEQYFGPGTRLTVT.

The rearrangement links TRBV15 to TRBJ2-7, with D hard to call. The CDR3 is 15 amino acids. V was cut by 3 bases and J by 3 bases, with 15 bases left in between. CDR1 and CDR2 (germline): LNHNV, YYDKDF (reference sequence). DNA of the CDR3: TGTGCCACCAGCAGTGAGCAGGCCCTCCACTACGAGCAGTACTTC. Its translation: CATSSEQALHYEQYF.

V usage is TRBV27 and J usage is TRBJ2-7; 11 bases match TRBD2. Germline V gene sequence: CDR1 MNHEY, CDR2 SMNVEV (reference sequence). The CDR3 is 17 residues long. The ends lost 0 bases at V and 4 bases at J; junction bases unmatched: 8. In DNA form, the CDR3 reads TGTGCCAGCAGTTTATCGGGTACTAGCGGGGGAGGATACGAGCAGTACTTC. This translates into CASSLSGTSGGGYEQYF.

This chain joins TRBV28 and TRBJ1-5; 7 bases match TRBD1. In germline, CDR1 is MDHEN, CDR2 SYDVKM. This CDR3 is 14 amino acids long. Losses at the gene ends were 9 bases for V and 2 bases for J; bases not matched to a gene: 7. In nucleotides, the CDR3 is TGTGCCAGTACAAAGACAGGGCGCAATCAGCCCCAGCATTTT. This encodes CASTKTGRNQPQHF. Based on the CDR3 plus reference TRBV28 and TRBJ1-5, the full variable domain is DVKVTQSSRYLVKRTGEKVFLECVQDMDHENMFWYRQDPGLGLRLIYFSYDVKMKEKGDIPEGYSVSREKKERFSLILESASTNQTSMYLCASTKTGRNQPQHFGDGTRLSIL.

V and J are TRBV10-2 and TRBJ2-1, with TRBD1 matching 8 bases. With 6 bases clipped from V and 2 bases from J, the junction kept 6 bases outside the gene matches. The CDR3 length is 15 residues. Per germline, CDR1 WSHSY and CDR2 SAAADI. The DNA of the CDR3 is TGCGCCAGCAGCGCTGGACAGGGCCCCTACAATGAGCAGTTCTTC. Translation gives CASSAGQGPYNEQFF.

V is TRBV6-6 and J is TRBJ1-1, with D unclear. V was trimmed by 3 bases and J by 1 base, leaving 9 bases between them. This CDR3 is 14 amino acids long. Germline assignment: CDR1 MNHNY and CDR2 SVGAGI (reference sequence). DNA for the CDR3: TGTGCCAGCAGTTATTTCTCTAAGAACACTGAAGCTTTCTTT. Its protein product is CASSYFSKNTEAFF.

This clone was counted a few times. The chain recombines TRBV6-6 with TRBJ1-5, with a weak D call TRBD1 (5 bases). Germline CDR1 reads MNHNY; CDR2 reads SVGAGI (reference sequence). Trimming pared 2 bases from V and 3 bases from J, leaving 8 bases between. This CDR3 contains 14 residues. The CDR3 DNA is TGTGCCAGCAGTTACGACAGCGACAATCAGCCCCAGCATTTT. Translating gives CASSYDSDNQPQHF.